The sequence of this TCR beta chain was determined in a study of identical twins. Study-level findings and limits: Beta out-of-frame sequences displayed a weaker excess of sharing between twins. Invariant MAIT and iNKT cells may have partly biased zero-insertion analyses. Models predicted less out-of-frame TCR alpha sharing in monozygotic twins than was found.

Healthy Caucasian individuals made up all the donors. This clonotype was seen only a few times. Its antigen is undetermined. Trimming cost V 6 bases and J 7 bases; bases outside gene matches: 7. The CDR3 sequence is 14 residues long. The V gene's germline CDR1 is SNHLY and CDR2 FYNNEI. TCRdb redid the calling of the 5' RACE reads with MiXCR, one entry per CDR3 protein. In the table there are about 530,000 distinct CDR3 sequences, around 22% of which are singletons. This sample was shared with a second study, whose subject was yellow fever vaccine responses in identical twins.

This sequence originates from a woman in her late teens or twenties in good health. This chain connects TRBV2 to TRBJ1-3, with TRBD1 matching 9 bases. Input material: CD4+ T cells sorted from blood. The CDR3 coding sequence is TGTGCCAGCAGCCTTACCGACAGGGGGAACACCATATATTTT. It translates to CASSLTDRGNTIYF.